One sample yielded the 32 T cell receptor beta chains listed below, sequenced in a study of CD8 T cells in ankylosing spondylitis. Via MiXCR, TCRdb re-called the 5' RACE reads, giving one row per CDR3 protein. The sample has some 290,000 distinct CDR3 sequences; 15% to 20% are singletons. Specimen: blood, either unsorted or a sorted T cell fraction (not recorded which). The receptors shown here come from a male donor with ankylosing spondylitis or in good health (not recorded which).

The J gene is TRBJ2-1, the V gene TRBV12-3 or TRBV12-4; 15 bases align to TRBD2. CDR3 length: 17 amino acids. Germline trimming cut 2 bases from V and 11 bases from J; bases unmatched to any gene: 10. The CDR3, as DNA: TGTGCCAGCAGTTTAACGCGCAGGACTAGCGGGGGGGGAAAGCAGTTCTTC. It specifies CASSLTRRTSGGGKQFF.

CDR3: CSATQGQGQPQHF. As DNA, the CDR3 is TGCAGTGCTACACAAGGACAGGGACAGCCCCAGCATTTT. The chain has TRBV20-1 and TRBJ1-5, with TRBD1 matching over 8 bases. The CDR3 runs to 13 residues. V shed 4 bases and J 7 bases; nucleotides not matched to a gene: 6. Per the germline V gene, CDR1 is DFQATT and CDR2 is SNEGSKA (reference sequence).

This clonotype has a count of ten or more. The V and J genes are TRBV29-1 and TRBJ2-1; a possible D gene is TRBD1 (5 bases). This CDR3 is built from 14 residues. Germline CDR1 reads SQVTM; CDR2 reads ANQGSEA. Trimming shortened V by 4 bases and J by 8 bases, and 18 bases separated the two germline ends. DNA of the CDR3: TGCAGCGTTGTGTGGACATGGGTGTTGGATGAGCAGTTCTTC. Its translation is CSVVWTWVLDEQFF.

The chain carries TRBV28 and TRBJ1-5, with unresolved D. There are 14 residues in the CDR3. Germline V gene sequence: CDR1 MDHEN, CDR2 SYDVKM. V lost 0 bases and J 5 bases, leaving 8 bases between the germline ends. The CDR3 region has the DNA TGTGCCAGCAGTTTATGGAACGGGGATCAGCCCCAGCATTTT. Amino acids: CASSLWNGDQPQHF.

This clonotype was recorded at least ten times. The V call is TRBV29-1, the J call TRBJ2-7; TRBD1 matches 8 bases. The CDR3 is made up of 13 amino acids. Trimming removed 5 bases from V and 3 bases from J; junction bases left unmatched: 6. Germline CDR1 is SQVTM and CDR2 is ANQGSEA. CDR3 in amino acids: CSVSNGQGYEQYV. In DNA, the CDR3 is TGCAGCGTTTCAAACGGACAGGGCTACGAGCAGTACGTC.

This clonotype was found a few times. Written as DNA, the CDR3 is TGTGCCAGCTCACCTCAAAAGGCCGGGGAGCTGTTTTTT. Translated, it gives CASSPQKAGELFF. The chain employs TRBV18 and TRBJ2-2; D not resolved. The CDR3 has 13 amino acids. Trimming took 3 bases from V and 6 from J, leaving 8 bases between them. CDR1 and CDR2 (germline): KGHSH, LQKENI.

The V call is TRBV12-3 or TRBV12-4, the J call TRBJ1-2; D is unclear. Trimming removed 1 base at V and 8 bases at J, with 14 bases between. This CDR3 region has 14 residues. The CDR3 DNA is TGTGCCAGCAGTTTAGAGGTGGCGTCCCTCGGCTACACCTTC. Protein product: CASSLEVASLGYTF.

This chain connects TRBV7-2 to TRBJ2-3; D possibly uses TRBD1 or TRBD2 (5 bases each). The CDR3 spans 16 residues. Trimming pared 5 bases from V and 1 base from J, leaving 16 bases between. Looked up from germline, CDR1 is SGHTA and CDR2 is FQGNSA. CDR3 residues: CASSQSRGVRTDTQYF. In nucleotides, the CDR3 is TGTGCCAGCAGCCAATCCCGAGGGGTGCGCACAGATACGCAGTATTTT.

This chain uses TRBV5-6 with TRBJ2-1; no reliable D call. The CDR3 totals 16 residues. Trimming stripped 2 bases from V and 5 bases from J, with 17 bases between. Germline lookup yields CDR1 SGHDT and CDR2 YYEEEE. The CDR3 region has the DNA TGTGCCAGCAGCTTTATTACAGTTGGCACCAACAATGAGCAGTTCTTC. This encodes CASSFITVGTNNEQFF.

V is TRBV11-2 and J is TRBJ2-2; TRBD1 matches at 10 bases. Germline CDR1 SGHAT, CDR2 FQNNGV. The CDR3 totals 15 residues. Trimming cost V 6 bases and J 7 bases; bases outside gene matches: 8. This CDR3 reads CASRTTGGRNGELFF. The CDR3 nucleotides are TGTGCCAGCAGAACGACAGGGGGCAGGAACGGGGAGCTGTTTTTT.

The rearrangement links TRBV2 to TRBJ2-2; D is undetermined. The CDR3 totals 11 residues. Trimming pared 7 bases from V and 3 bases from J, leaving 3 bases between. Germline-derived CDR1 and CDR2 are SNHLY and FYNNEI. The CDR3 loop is CASIDTGELFF. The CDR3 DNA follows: TGTGCCAGCATTGACACCGGGGAGCTGTTTTTT.

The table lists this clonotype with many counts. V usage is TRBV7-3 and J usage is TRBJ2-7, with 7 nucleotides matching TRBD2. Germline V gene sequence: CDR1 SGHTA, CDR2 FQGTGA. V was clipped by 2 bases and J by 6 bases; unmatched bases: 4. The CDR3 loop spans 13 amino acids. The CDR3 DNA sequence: TGTGCCAGCAGCTTATACGGCGGGAGCGAGCAGTACGTC. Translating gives CASSLYGGSEQYV.

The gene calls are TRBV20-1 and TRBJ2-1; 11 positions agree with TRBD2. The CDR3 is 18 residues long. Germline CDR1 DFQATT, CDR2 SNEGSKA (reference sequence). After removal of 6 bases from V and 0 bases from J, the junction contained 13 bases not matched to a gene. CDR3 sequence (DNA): TGCAGTGCGAGCTCCGGGACTAGCGGTCAGAGCTCCTACAATGAGCAGTTCTTC. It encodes CSASSGTSGQSSYNEQFF.

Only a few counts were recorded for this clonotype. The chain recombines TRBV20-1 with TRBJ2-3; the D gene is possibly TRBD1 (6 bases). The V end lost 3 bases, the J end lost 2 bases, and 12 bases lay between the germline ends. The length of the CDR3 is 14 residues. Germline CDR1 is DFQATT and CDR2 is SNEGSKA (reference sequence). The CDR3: CSASGPGHTDTQYF. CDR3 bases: TGCAGTGCTAGCGGTCCGGGACACACAGATACGCAGTATTTT.

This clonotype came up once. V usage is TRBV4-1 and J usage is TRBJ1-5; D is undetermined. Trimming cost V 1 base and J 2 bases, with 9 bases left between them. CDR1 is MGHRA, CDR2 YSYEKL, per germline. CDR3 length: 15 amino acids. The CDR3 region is CASSQGPQGNQPQHF. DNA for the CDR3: TGCGCCAGCAGCCAAGGACCCCAGGGCAATCAGCCCCAGCATTTT.

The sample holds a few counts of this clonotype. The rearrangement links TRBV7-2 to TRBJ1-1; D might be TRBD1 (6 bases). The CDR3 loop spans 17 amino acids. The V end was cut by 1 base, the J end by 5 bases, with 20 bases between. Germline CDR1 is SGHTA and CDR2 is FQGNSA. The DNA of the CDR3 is TGTGCCAGCAGCTTAGTTACAGGGATCAGAGGTGGGACTGAAGCTTTCTTT. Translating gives CASSLVTGIRGGTEAFF.

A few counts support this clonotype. The CDR3 sequence: CASSVTRDYNEQFF. The CDR3 coding sequence is TGTGCCAGCAGTGTAACCAGGGACTACAATGAGCAGTTCTTC. J is TRBJ2-1 and V is TRBV2; D is possibly TRBD1 (5 bases). V lost 4 bases, J lost 3 bases, and 10 bases lay in between. CDR1 SNHLY and CDR2 FYNNEI come from the germline V gene. The CDR3 runs 14 residues.

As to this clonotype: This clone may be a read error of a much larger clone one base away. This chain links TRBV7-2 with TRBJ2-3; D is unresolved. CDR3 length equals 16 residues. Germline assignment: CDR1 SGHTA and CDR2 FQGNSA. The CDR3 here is CVSSLFPLPSRNTQYF. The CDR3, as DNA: TGTGTCAGCAGCTTATTTCCACTCCCTAGTAGAAATACGCAGTATTTT.

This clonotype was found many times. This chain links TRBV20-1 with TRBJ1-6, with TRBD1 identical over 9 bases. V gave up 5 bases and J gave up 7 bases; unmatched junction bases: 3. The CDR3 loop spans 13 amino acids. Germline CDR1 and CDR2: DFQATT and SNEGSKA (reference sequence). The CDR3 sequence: CSAFGQGNSPLHF. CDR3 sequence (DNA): TGCAGTGCTTTCGGACAGGGGAATTCACCCCTCCACTTT.

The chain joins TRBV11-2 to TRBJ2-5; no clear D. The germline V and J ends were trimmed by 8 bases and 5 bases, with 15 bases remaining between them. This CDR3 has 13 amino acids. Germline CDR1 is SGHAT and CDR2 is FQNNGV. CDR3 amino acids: CASRTKTGETQYF. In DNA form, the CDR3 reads TGTGCCAGCCGAACGAAAACCGGGGAGACCCAGTACTTC.

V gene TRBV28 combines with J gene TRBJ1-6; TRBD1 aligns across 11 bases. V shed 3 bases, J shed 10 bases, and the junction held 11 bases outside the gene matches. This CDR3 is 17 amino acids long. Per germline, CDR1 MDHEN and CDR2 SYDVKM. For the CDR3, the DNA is TGTGCCAGCAGTTTGGGCGGTACCGGGACAGGGGGGTCACCCCTCCACTTT. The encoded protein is CASSLGGTGTGGSPLHF. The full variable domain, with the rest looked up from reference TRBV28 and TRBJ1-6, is DVKVTQSSRYLVKRTGEKVFLECVQDMDHENMFWYRQDPGLGLRLIYFSYDVKMKEKGDIPEGYSVSREKKERFSLILESASTNQTSMYLCASSLGGTGTGGSPLHFGNGTRLTVT.

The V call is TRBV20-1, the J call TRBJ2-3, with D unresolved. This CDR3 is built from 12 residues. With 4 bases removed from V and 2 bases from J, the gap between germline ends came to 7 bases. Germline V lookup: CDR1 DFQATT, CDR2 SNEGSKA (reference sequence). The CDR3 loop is CSATQHTDTQYF. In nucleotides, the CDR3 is TGCAGTGCTACGCAGCACACAGATACGCAGTATTTT.

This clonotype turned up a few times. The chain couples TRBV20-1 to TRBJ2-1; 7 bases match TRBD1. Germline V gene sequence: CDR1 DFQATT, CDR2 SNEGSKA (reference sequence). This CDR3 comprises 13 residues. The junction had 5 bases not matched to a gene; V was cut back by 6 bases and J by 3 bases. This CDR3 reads CSARDSFYNEQFF. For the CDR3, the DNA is TGCAGTGCAAGGGACAGCTTCTACAATGAGCAGTTCTTC.

The CDR3 is CASSQVIGDQDGQYF. CDR3 coding DNA: TGTGCCAGCAGCCAAGTAATAGGGGACCAAGACGGCCAGTACTTC. The V gene is TRBV3-1, the J gene TRBJ2-5; D is tentatively TRBD1 or TRBD2 (5 bases each). The CDR3 is made up of 15 amino acids. V was pared by 1 base and J by 10 bases, with 19 bases between. Germline CDR1 reads LGHDT; CDR2 reads YNNKEL (reference sequence).

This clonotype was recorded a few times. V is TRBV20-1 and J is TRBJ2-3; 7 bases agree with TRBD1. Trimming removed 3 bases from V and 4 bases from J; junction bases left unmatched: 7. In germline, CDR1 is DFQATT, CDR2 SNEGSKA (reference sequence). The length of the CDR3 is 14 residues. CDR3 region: CSASTQGFADTQYF. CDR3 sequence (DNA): TGCAGTGCTAGTACACAGGGGTTTGCAGATACGCAGTATTTT.

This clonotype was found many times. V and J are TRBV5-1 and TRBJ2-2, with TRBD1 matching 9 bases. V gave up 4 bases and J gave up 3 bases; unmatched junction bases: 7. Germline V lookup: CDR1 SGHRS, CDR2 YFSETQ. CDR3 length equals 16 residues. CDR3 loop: CASSPRTGEYTGELFF. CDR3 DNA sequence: TGCGCCAGCAGCCCACGGACAGGGGAGTACACCGGGGAGCTGTTTTTT.

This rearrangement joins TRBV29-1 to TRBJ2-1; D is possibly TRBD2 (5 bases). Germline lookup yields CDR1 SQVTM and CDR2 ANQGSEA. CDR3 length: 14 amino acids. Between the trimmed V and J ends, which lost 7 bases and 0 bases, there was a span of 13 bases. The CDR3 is CSGRRSDSYNEQFF. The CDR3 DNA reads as TGCAGCGGGCGGAGGTCGGACTCCTACAATGAGCAGTTCTTC.

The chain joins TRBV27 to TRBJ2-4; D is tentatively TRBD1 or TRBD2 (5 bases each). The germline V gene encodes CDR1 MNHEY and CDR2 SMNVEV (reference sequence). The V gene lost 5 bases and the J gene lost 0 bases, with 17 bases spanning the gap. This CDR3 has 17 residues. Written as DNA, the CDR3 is TGTGCCAGCAGTCCTGCTCGGGGACGTTTAGCCAAAAACATTCAGTACTTC. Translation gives CASSPARGRLAKNIQYF.

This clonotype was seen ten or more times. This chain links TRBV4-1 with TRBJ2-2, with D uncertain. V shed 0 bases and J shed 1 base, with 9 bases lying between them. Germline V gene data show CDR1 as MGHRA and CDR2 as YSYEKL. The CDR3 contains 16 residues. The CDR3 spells CASSQESQWNTGELFF. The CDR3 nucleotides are TGCGCCAGCAGCCAAGAGTCCCAGTGGAACACCGGGGAGCTGTTTTTT.

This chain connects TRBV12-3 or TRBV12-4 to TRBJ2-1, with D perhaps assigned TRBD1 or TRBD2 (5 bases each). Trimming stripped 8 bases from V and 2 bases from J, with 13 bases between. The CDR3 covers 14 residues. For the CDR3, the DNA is TGTGCCAGCCGGGGCCCAGGAGCCTACAATGAGCAGTTCTTC. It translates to CASRGPGAYNEQFF.

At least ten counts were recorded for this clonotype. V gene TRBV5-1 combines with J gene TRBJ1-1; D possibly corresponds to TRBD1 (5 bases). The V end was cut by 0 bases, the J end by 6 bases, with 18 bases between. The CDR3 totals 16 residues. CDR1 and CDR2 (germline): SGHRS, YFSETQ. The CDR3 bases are TGCGCCAGCAGCTTGGACGTGGTGGGGCAGGGAGCTGAAGCTTTCTTT. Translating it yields CASSLDVVGQGAEAFF.

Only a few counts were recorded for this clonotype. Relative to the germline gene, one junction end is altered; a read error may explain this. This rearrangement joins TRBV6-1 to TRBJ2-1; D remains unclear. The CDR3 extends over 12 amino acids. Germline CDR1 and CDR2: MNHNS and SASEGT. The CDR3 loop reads CASREGSWRQFF. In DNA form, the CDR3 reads TGTGCCAGCAGAGAAGGAAGCTGGAGGCAGTTCTTC.